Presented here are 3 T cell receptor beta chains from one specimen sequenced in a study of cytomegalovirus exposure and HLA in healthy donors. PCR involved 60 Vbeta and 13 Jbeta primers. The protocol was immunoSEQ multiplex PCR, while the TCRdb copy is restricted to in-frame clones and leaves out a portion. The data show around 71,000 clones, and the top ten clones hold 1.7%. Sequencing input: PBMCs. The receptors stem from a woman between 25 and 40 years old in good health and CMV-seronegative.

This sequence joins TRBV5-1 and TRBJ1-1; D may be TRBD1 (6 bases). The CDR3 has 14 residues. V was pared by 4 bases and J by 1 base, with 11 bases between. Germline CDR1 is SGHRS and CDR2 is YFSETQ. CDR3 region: CASSPQTGNTEAFF. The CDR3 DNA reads TGCGCCAGCAGCCCACAGACAGGGAACACTGAAGCTTTCTTT.

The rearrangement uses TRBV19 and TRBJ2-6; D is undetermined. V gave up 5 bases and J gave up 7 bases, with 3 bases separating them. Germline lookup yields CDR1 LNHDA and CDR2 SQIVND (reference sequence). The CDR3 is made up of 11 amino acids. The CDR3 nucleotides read TGTGCCAGTAGTCCTGCCAACGTCCTGACTTTC. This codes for CASSPANVLTF.

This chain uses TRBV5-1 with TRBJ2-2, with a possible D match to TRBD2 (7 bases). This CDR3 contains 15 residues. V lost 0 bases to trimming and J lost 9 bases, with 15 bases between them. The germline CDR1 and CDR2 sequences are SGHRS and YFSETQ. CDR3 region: CASSLAGGTVRELFF. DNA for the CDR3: TGCGCCAGCAGCTTGGCGGGGGGCACGGTGCGGGAGCTGTTTTTT.